Listed below are T cell receptor beta chains from one sample, sequenced in a study of shared clonotypes between healthy human individuals. Clones were sequenced by immunoSEQ multiplex PCR, and TCRdb holds only the in-frame ones, with some missing. In the table there are about 1 million clones, about 76% of which are singletons. The source material was memory CD4+ T cells sorted from blood. All receptors come from a man between 18 and 29 years old in good health. CDR3s include the opening cysteine and the closing phenylalanine or tryptophan. The order of the fields is J gene, clone size, V gene, CDR3 protein. Only some rows state a clone size, as once, few, many or a class for expanded clones.

TRBJ1-5 | . | TRBV5-1 | CASSADGTPEAPQHF
TRBJ2-5 | many | TRBV27 | CATLAGGQWRWETQYF
TRBJ2-2 | . | TRBV29-1 | CSVETANTGELFF
TRBJ1-5 | few | TRBV19 | CASSEGGLGNQPQHF
TRBJ2-5 | . | TRBV5-6 | CASEERPAGETQYF
TRBJ1-2 | few | TRBV6-4 | CASSDSTVTRGGYTF
TRBJ1-1 | . | TRBV5-4 | CASSLGQENTEAFF
TRBJ2-3 | . | TRBV10-3 | CAISAPGPSTDTQYF
TRBJ2-7 | . | TRBV7-2 | CASSLHGQGSYEQYF
TRBJ2-7 | . | TRBV4-1 | CASSPQGANPYEQYF
TRBJ2-3 | . | TRBV7-2 | CASSSSGRTDTQYF
TRBJ1-3 | once | TRBV4-3 | CASSRDIGNTIYF
TRBJ1-5 | . | TRBV18 | CASSQSGTGYRNQPQHF
TRBJ1-4 | . | TRBV15 | CATSRDTARGVEKLFF
TRBJ2-3 | few | TRBV27 | CASSPVSSLRSDTQYF
TRBJ2-5 | . | TRBV5-6 | CASSFSGRETQYF
TRBJ1-2 | . | TRBV5-1 | CASSLGSGNGYGYTF
TRBJ2-3 | . | TRBV27 | CASSFYGSTDTQYF
TRBJ1-2 | . | TRBV5-4 | CASSLQNTNYGYTF
TRBJ2-7 | . | TRBV28 | CASTPPGMKVYEQYF
TRBJ2-7 | . | TRBV7-2 | CASSLAQGYEQYF
TRBJ1-2 | . | TRBV5-6 | CASSYRDTDVATTF
TRBJ2-2 | few | TRBV10-3 | CANSGSGGDTGELFF
TRBJ2-1 | . | TRBV5-1 | CASNINEDRGGNEQFF
TRBJ2-2 | . | TRBV4-1 | CASSQRTSGSPGELFF
TRBJ2-3 | . | TRBV11-2 | CASTEGGGTQYF
TRBJ2-1 | . | TRBV9 | CASSGLGREGSYNEQFF
TRBJ1-1 | . | TRBV28 | CASSLGYRATEAFF
TRBJ2-1 | . | TRBV5-1 | CASSPPTSGGAYEQFF
TRBJ2-3 | once | TRBV12-5 | CASGLVLGSSTDTQYF
TRBJ1-4 | . | TRBV7-2 | CASSRDRGNEKLFF
TRBJ1-1 | . | TRBV7-9 | CASSTAGGTTQKAFF
TRBJ2-2 | . | TRBV18 | CASSLGQNTGELFF
TRBJ1-6 | once | TRBV30 | CAWSKKGLPGAPLHF
TRBJ1-2 | many | TRBV10-3 | CAISKQGTANYGYTF
TRBJ2-2 | . | TRBV2 | CASLLGTSVAGGELFF
TRBJ2-2 | . | TRBV5-1 | CASSLEGTGELFF
TRBJ1-5 | . | TRBV30 | CAWSVRGRGNNQPQHF
TRBJ2-2 | . | TRBV5-8 | CASSARRGAGELFF
TRBJ1-1 | . | TRBV11-2 | CASSSLRGRGDTEAFF
TRBJ1-4 | . | TRBV29-1 | CSASTGGGEKLFF
TRBJ2-7 | . | TRBV19 | CASSKGRDRVAYEQYF
TRBJ1-6 | . | TRBV11-2 | CASSYRSIGGDSPLHF
TRBJ1-4 | . | TRBV19 | CASTEQGSDEKLFF
TRBJ2-3 | . | TRBV9 | CASSVDLGADTQYF
TRBJ2-7 | . | TRBV5-6 | CASSPSGSRGEREQYF
TRBJ1-1 | few | TRBV5-8 | CASSFEWSWSGKNTEAFF
TRBJ2-5 | . | TRBV10-3 | CAITLAEGETQYF